This section outlines one T cell receptor (beta chain) sequence together with its context. This clone has only one observation. What antigen it recognizes has not been identified. Per-nucleotide qualities are absent, and no much larger clonotype sits a single base away. The CDR3 runs 13 amino acids, cysteine and phenylalanine included. Kept here is only the CDR3 DNA, which spans 39 bases and is read in frame from base 1. For CDR1 and CDR2, the germline V gene (reference sequence) lists LNHDA and SQIVND. V trim: 9 bases; J trim: 3 bases; unmatched bases: 7. Collaborating institutions collected whole blood in K2EDTA tubes following their own protocols. For TCRbeta analysis, collaborators shipped samples in one of three forms: frozen whole blood, isolated PBMCs, or DNA extracted from either of those sample types. The source of the sample is a study of blood T cell repertoires in COVID-19 (dated by TCRdb to 2019 to 2021). About the investigation overall: Samples from collaborators originated in the United States, Italy and Spain and spanned both the acute and convalescent phases of COVID-19. The prospective study material was composed of cDNA or gDNA derived from T cells, B-cell-depleted T cells, or PBMCs. Deeply sampled blood TCRbeta repertoires from subjects exposed to, actively infected with, or recovered from COVID-19 were included in the dataset. The repertoires were released in a freely available public database intended as a resource for research on the immune response to SARS-CoV-2. The samples were drawn from two sources: the first 160 participants of the ongoing ImmuneRACE study, and fewer than 1,500 subjects contributed by 6 global collaborators. A de-identified subject ID, COVID-19 status, age in years and sex were almost always included in the sample metadata. HLA class I and class II types, where available, came from metadata supplied by the sample provider rather than from assay-based typing.

The full study reports these points: How much clinical and demographic metadata was included differed by source and by participant, and the metadata was provided uncurated.

The immunoSEQ Assay, a bias-controlled multiplex PCR, was used to amplify TCRbeta CDR3 regions from genomic DNA. Regarding the original processing steps: The number of nucleated cells in each sample was estimated by amplification of reference gene primers within the assay. To quantify the absolute abundance of each unique TCRbeta CDR3 rearrangement, sequence reads were collapsed and filtered. For each sample, productive Simpson clonality was calculated by taking the square root of Simpson's diversity index across productive rearrangements. TCRdb took over this immuneACCESS table, retaining in-frame rearrangements with V and J assigned. Such tables are incomplete; in checked studies, under half of the missing clones stem from an unresolved V gene, and the remainder is unexplained. From that table come the V and J calls and clone size; the DNA was used to work out D and trimming. The sample data list fewer than 80,000 clones, and roughly 75% of these were observed just once. The ten largest clones capture 8% to 10% of the sample.

Sample: peripheral blood. Recombination joined TRBV19 with TRBJ1-1, with TRBD1 identical over 7 junction bases. The clonotype originates from a human donor in a cohort sampled during active COVID-19. The DNA is as follows: TGTGCCAGCAAGGCCAGGGGGGACACTGAAGCTTTCTTT. This gives the protein CASKARGDTEAFF.